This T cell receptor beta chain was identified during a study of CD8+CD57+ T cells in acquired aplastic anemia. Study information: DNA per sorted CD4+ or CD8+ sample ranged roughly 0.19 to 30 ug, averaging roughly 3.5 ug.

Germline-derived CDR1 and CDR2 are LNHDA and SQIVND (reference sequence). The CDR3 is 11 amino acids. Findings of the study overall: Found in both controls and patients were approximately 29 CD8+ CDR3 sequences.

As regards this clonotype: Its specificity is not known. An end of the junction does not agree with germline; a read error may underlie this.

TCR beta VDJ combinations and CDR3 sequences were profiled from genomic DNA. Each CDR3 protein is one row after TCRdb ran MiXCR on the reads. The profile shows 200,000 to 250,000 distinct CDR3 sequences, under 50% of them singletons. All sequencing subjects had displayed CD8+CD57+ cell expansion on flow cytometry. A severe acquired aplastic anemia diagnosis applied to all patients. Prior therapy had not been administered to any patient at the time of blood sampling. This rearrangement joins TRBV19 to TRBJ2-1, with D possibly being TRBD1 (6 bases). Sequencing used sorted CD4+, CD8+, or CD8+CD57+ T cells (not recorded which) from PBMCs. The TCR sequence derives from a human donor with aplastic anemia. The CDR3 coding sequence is TGTGCCAGTAGGGCAGGGGTTGAGCAGCTCTTC. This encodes CASRAGVEQLF.